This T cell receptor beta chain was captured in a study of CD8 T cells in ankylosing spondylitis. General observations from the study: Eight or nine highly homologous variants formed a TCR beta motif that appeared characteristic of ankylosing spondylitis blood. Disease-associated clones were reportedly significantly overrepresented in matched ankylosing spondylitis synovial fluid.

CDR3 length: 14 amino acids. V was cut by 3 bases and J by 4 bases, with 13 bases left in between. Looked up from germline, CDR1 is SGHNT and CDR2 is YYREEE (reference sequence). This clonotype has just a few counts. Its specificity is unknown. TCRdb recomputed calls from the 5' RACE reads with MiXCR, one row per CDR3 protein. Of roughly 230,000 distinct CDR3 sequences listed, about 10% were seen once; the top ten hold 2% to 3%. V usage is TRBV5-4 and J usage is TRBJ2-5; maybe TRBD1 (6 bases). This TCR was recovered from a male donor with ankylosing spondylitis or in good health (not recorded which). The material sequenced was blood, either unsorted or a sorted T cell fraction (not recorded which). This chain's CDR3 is CASSYRQDVETQYF. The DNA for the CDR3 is TGTGCCAGCAGCTACAGACAGGATGTAGAGACCCAGTACTTC.